Included here is one T cell receptor beta chain sequence, with context. Its antigen is not yet known. Per-base quality was not reported, and no clone a single base away is much larger than it. Patients with a history of autoimmune disease or receiving systemic immunosuppression were excluded from the trial. In every dose cohort, peripheral blood was drawn for TCR sequencing at baseline, cycle 4 day 1, and cycle 7 day 1. The samples were drawn from a first-in-human, open-label, multicenter phase I dose-escalation trial of ivuxolimab. Adults with locally advanced or metastatic head and neck squamous cell, hepatocellular, melanoma or renal cell carcinoma were enrolled in the trial. CD4+ and CD8+ T cells were sorted separately from peripheral blood before TCR sequencing. The data originate from a study of OX40 agonist ivuxolimab in advanced cancers. With regard to the full study: Ivuxolimab, which targeted the costimulatory receptor OX40 (CD134), was an agonistic, fully human IgG2 monoclonal antibody. Intravenous ivuxolimab was administered to patients every 2 weeks at six dose levels: 0.01, 0.1, 0.3, 1.5, 3 and 10 mg/kg. Of the approximately 54 patients in dose escalation, about 20 had hepatocellular carcinoma, approximately 15 had melanoma, 9 had renal cell carcinoma and 9 had head and neck cancer. The dose-escalation cohort was 82.7% male with a mean age of about 65 years, ranging from roughly 23 to 80. Patients were allowed to have had prior anti-PD-1, anti-PD-L1 or anti-CTLA-4 therapy, and 40% to 45% of the dose-escalation patients had previously received checkpoint inhibitors. Three dose-escalation patients achieved partial responses, one with hepatocellular carcinoma and two with cutaneous melanoma. The point of sequencing TCRbeta in the periphery was to test whether ivuxolimab changed TCR sequence diversity and drove clonal T-cell expansion. The paper describes the monotherapy dose-escalation part (N = 52 patients) of the phase I trial of ivuxolimab.

The research as a whole found: Antigen specificity was not determined for the clonally expanded peripheral T cells. At doses from 0.1 to 3.0 mg/kg, clonal expansion was seen in both CD4+ and CD8+ blood T cells between baseline and week 6. In the 0.1-3.0 mg/kg groups, partial responders were among the patients with the lowest normalized peripheral clonal expansion, particularly in CD8+ T cells. After ivuxolimab, more expanded clones were found on average in CD8+ T cells than in CD4+ T cells. Low levels of normalized T-cell clonal expansion were also shown by some nonresponding patients.

For sequencing of the TCRbeta CDR3 region, genomic DNA was extracted from the sorted cells. TCRbeta CDR3 regions were sequenced using the immunoSEQ Assay. TCRdb re-hosts the immuneACCESS table, in-frame sequences only. Its copies lack some clones; in the studies checked, an unresolved V gene accounts for under half of them, and the cause for the rest is not known. This sample holds about 50,000 clones; roughly 89% were observed only once. Approximately 0.8% of the sample comes from the top ten. CDR1 and CDR2, per the germline V gene, are SNHLY and FYNNEI. V and J lose 5 bases and 7 bases, and a span of 8 bases separates them. Counted from cysteine to phenylalanine, this CDR3 has 11 amino acids. Only the CDR3 region is kept as DNA, spanning 33 bases read in frame from base 1.

The chain couples TRBV2 to TRBJ2-5; the D gene identity is not certain. The sample consisted of CD4+ or CD8+ T cells sorted from blood, taken in a trial of the OX40 agonist ivuxolimab. The receptor was derived from an adult with an advanced solid tumor such as melanoma, head and neck, liver or kidney cancer. Here the CDR3 is given as CASSLIRTQYF. Here is the DNA: TGTGCCAGCAGTCTCATCAGGACCCAGTACTTC.